These 7 T cell receptor beta chains were all obtained from the same sample, sequenced in a study of breast tumors, draining lymph nodes, adjacent tissues. Axillary draining lymph nodes of breast cancer patients supplied the node samples. Via MiXCR, TCRdb re-called the multiplex PCR reads, giving one row per CDR3 protein. This table holds around 290,000 distinct CDR3 sequences, 30% to 35% found once. The sequencing sample was made of axillary lymph node tissue. The receptors were gathered from a female donor with breast cancer. Some clones in this sample may be carry-over from other donors' samples.

In this sample, this clonotype turned up a few times. A much larger clone differs by one base, so this may be a read error. Because it lacks the conserved phenylalanine or tryptophan at the end, this CDR3 is likely a read error. The V gene is TRBV14, the J gene TRBJ2-5, with 8 positions matching TRBD2. There are 13 residues in the CDR3. J gave up 5 bases and V 4 bases, and 3 bases lay outside the gene matches. Germline assignment: CDR1 SGHDN and CDR2 FVKESK. CDR3 region: CASSRAGVETQYS. The CDR3 bases are TGTGCCAGCAGCCGAGCGGGAGTGGAGACCCAGTACTCC.

About this clonotype itself: It may be a read error: a sequence one base away is much more abundant. The J gene is TRBJ2-1, the V gene TRBV12-3 or TRBV12-4; D possibly corresponds to TRBD2 (6 bases). V was pared by 6 bases and J by 9 bases, with 18 bases between. The CDR3 loop spans 14 amino acids. CDR3: CASSPQVLAGEQFF. DNA for the CDR3: TGTGCCAGCAGCCCCCAGGTACTAGCTGGTGAGCAGTTCTTC.

For this clonotype: A much larger clone differs by one base, so this may be a read error. The CDR3 DNA reads TGTGCCAGCAGAGCCGGGACAAATCAAGAGACCCAGTACTTC. Translation gives CASRAGTNQETQYF. The J gene is TRBJ2-5, the V gene TRBV6-1, with TRBD1 as a possible D gene (6 bases). The V gene lost 6 bases and the J gene lost 2 bases, with 13 bases spanning the gap. The CDR3 is 14 residues long. Germline CDR1 and CDR2: MNHNS and SASEGT.

This clonotype has ten or more counts. This chain connects TRBV5-4 to TRBJ2-7; 12 bases fit TRBD2. The CDR3 sequence is 17 residues long. Trimming cost V 4 bases and J 2 bases; bases outside gene matches: 10. Germline V lookup: CDR1 SGHNT, CDR2 YYREEE (reference sequence). CDR3 in DNA: TGTGCCAGCAGCCCGGGACTAGCGGGCTCTCTGGCCTACGAGCAGTACTTC. The encoded protein is CASSPGLAGSLAYEQYF.

This clonotype was found many times. The chain has TRBV9 and TRBJ2-7; D gene ambiguous. This CDR3 is 13 amino acids long. The germline V and J ends were trimmed by 4 bases and 6 bases, with 14 bases remaining between them. Looked up from germline, CDR1 is SGDLS and CDR2 is YYNGEE. As DNA, the CDR3 is TGTGCCAGCAGCCTTGCGGCTCTAGGCGAGCAGTACTTC. Amino acids: CASSLAALGEQYF.

Notes on this clonotype: An end of the junction does not agree with germline; a read error may underlie this. The V gene is TRBV7-2, the J gene TRBJ2-5; D gene unclear. Per germline, CDR1 SGHTA and CDR2 FQGNSA. The CDR3 consists of 14 residues. CDR3 nucleotide sequence: TGCGCCAGCAGCTCATCTGCCACTGAAGAGACCCAGTACTTC. Amino acids: CASSSSATEETQYF.

This clonotype showed up many times. The chain couples TRBV29-1 to TRBJ2-3, with D hard to call. This CDR3 comprises 14 residues. V was clipped by 4 bases and J by 0 bases, with 11 bases between them. Germline CDR1 reads SQVTM; CDR2 reads ANQGSEA. DNA of the CDR3: TGCAGCGTTGTCTCCGTAACTAGCACAGATACGCAGTATTTT. Protein product: CSVVSVTSTDTQYF.